The present T cell receptor beta chain was sequenced within a study of shared clonotypes between healthy human individuals. Study results and caveats: What limited the represented genetic and exposure-history diversity was the small number of donors.

Worth noting for this clone: Its antigen is not identified.

Germline V gene lookup returns CDR1 SGHAT and CDR2 FQNNGV. The V gene lost 1 base and the J gene lost 0 bases, with 12 bases spanning the gap. This CDR3 contains 16 residues. On sorted subsets, replicate PCRs used about 200 ng DNA, or 25,000 to 35,000 T cell genomes. Data came from immunoSEQ multiplex PCR; TCRdb stores just in-frame clones and leaves some out. The sample shows about 980,000 clones, around 80% of them seen only once. V usage is TRBV11-2 and J usage is TRBJ2-5; possibly TRBD2 for D (7 bases). Sequencing was performed on memory CD4+ T cells sorted from blood. The subset: CD45RA-negative fraction. This receptor was identified in a man aged 18 to 30 in good health. CDR3 loop: CASSLVGGGHQETQYF. The CDR3 region has the DNA TGTGCCAGCAGCTTAGTGGGCGGGGGCCACCAAGAGACCCAGTACTTC.